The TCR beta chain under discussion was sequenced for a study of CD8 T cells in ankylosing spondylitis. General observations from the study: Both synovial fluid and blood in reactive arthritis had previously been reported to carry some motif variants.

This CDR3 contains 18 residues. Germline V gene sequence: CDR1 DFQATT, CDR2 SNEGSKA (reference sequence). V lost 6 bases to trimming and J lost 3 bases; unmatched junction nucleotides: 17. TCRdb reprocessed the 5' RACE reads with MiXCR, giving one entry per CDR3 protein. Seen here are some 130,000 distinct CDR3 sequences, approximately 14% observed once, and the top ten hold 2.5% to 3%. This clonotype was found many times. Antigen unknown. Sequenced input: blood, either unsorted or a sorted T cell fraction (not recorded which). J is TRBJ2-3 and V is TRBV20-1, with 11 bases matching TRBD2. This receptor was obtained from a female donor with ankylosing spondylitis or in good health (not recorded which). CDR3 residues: CSASLQGTSGILTDTQYF. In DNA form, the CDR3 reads TGCAGTGCATCACTACAGGGGACTAGCGGCATATTAACAGATACGCAGTATTTT.